A single T cell receptor beta chain is shown here with its context. Its antigen is unidentified. This sample stems from a study of cytomegalovirus exposure and HLA in healthy donors. In the study overall: Earlier, some 180 million T cells were analyzed, and approximately 110 million unique TCR beta sequences were found among them.

Study conclusions and caveats: The likely explanation for a cluster of highly shared sequence variants was sequencing artifact.

Germline V gene data show CDR1 as LNHDA and CDR2 as SQIVND (reference sequence). V lost 9 bases and J lost 4; bases outside the gene matches: 10. The CDR3 extends over 15 amino acids. Healthy bone marrow donors made up the cohort. The PCR made use of 60 Vbeta and 13 Jbeta primers. Some clones are missing from TCRdb's copy, which holds only in-frame ones; the method was immunoSEQ multiplex PCR. The top ten clones hold under 5.5% of a sample with about 130,000 clones, just under 75% of them seen once. The chain is built from TRBV19 and TRBJ2-3; 10 bases line up with TRBD2. The material sequenced was PBMCs. This receptor was taken from a man between 60 and 70 years old in good health and CMV-seropositive. The chain's CDR3 is CASLRSSGGSDTQYF. The DNA of the CDR3 is TGTGCCAGCCTAAGATCTAGCGGGGGCTCAGATACGCAGTATTTT.